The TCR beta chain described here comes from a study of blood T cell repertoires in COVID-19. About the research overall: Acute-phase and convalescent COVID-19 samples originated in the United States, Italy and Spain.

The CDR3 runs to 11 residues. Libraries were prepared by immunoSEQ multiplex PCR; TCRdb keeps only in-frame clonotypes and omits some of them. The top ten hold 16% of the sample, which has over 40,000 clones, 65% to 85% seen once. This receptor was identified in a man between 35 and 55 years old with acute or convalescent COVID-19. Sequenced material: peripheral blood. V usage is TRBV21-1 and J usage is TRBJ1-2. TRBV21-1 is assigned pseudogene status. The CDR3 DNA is TGTGCCTTGGAGGCGGGGGATGGCTACACCTTC. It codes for CALEAGDGYTF.